A single sample is the source of the 16 T cell receptor beta chains below, sequenced in a study of post-analysis software for immune sequencing data. Which antigens these TCRs recognize remains unknown. Sequencing libraries made from TCR beta cDNA carried unique molecular identifiers. TCRdb redid the calling of the PCR reads with MiXCR, one entry per CDR3 protein. The profile shows about 460,000 distinct CDR3 sequences, roughly 45% of them singletons. Findings of the study overall: Patients carried five TRBV segments more frequently than controls did, and TRBV5-6, TRBV5-1 and TRBV20-1 were among them.

The sample was blood. The receptors derive from a girl under 18 with multiple sclerosis.

CDR3 in DNA: TGTGCCAGCAGACTATCGTGGGACTCCCCTGAAGCTTTCTTT. It yields the protein CASRLSWDSPEAFF. This chain joins TRBV6-5 and TRBJ1-1; perhaps TRBD1 as D (5 bases). Germline V CDR1 and CDR2: MNHEY, SVGAGI. The ends were cut back, 6 bases at V and 6 bases at J, with 17 bases in the middle. The CDR3 is 14 amino acids.

This sequence joins TRBV28 and TRBJ1-5; D is undetermined. CDR3 size: 15 residues. Germline V gene data show CDR1 as MDHEN and CDR2 as SYDVKM. Trimming pared 3 bases from V and 0 bases from J, leaving 9 bases between. CDR3 nucleotides: TGTGCCAGCAGTTTCACGGAAATTAGCAATCAGCCCCAGCATTTT. Protein sequence: CASSFTEISNQPQHF.

The rearrangement links TRBV5-5 to TRBJ1-1; D is ambiguous. CDR1 is SGHKS, CDR2 YYEKEE, per germline (reference sequence). There are 16 residues in the CDR3. V lost 4 bases, J lost 3 bases, and 19 bases lay in between. In nucleotides, the CDR3 is TGTGCCAGCAGCCTGCGTGGGTCCTTAGGTGACACTGAAGCTTTCTTT. Its protein is CASSLRGSLGDTEAFF.

The chain combines TRBV28 with TRBJ2-1, with D perhaps TRBD1 (6 bases). The CDR3 covers 13 residues. Germline V CDR1 and CDR2: MDHEN, SYDVKM. Trimming stripped 6 bases from V and 9 bases from J, with 15 bases between. Here the CDR3 reads CASRLPTGIEQFF. The CDR3 nucleotides read TGTGCCAGCAGACTACCCACAGGGATTGAGCAGTTCTTC.

The gene calls are TRBV2 and TRBJ1-5; 7 bases line up with TRBD1. The junction had 3 bases not matched to a gene; V was cut back by 3 bases and J by 4 bases. CDR3 length: 14 residues. Germline V CDR1 and CDR2: SNHLY, FYNNEI. CDR3 loop: CASSDWDRNQPQHF. DNA of the CDR3: TGTGCCAGCAGTGACTGGGACAGAAATCAGCCCCAGCATTTT.

The V call is TRBV29-1, the J call TRBJ2-1; 7 positions match TRBD1. Germline CDR1 is SQVTM and CDR2 is ANQGSEA. V shed 5 bases and J 0 bases; nucleotides not matched to a gene: 4. This CDR3 region has 14 residues. The CDR3 reads CSVPRDSSYNEQFF. CDR3 nucleotide sequence: TGCAGCGTTCCTAGGGACAGCTCCTACAATGAGCAGTTCTTC.

The gene calls are TRBV11-2 and TRBJ2-1; D call uncertain. This CDR3 is built from 13 residues. Deletions cut 8 bases from V and 5 bases from J, with 13 bases between. CDR1 and CDR2 from the germline V gene are SGHAT and FQNNGV. CDR3 region: CASGTEANNEQFF. The CDR3 DNA reads as TGTGCCAGCGGCACAGAAGCAAACAATGAGCAGTTCTTC. Based on the CDR3 plus reference TRBV11-2 and TRBJ2-1, the full variable domain is EAGVAQSPRYKIIEKRQSVAFWCNPISGHATLYWYQQILGQGPKLLIQFQNNGVVDDSQLPKDRFSAERLKGVDSTLKIQPAKLEDSAVYLCASGTEANNEQFFGPGTRLTVL.

The CDR3 protein is CASRPVAGAIRYEQFF. The CDR3 region has the DNA TGTGCCAGCAGACCAGTCGCGGGAGCCATCCGGTATGAGCAGTTCTTC. The chain links TRBV7-8 to TRBJ2-1; the match to TRBD2 covers 7 bases. Per the germline V gene, CDR1 is SGHVS and CDR2 is FQNEAQ. V lost 6 bases to trimming and J lost 8 bases; unmatched junction nucleotides: 16. The CDR3 contains 16 residues.

V is TRBV29-1 and J is TRBJ1-2; the D is unclear. In germline, CDR1 is SQVTM, CDR2 ANQGSEA. The CDR3 loop spans 11 amino acids. V lost 0 bases and J 3 bases, leaving 2 bases between the germline ends. The CDR3 nucleotides are TGCAGCGTTGAAGAGGACTATGGCTACACCTTC. Its translation is CSVEEDYGYTF. Full variable domain (remainder filled in from reference TRBV29-1 and TRBJ1-2): SAVISQKPSRDICQRGTSLTIQCQVDSQVTMMFWYRQQPGQSLTLIATANQGSEATYESGFVIDKFPISRPNLTFSTLTVSNMSPEDSSIYLCSVEEDYGYTFGSGTRLTVV.

V usage is TRBV20-1 and J usage is TRBJ2-1; TRBD2 matches 7 bases. The length of the CDR3 is 15 residues. Germline V lookup: CDR1 DFQATT, CDR2 SNEGSKA (reference sequence). CDR3 DNA: TGCAGCTCCGGATTGAGCGGGGAAACCTACAATGAGCAGTTCTTC. The encoded protein is CSSGLSGETYNEQFF.

The rearrangement links TRBV12-3 or TRBV12-4 to TRBJ1-1; D remains ambiguous. V was pared by 2 bases and J by 6 bases, with 19 bases between. CDR3 size: 16 residues. CDR3 in amino acids: CASSLWPRRVGAEAFF. In DNA form, the CDR3 reads TGTGCCAGCAGTTTATGGCCAAGGAGAGTTGGAGCTGAAGCTTTCTTT.

This chain connects TRBV12-3 or TRBV12-4 to TRBJ2-3; 14 bases map to TRBD2. The CDR3 length is 18 residues. Germline trimming cut 6 bases from V and 3 bases from J; bases unmatched to any gene: 11. CDR3 protein: CASSIGTSGRRITDTQYF. In DNA, the CDR3 is TGTGCCAGCAGCATCGGGACTAGCGGGAGACGAATTACAGATACGCAGTATTTT.

In DNA form, the CDR3 reads TGTGCCAGCAGTTTGGGACTAGCGGGGTCGACGGGGGAGCAGTTCTTC. Encoded protein: CASSLGLAGSTGEQFF. The rearrangement joins TRBV28 to TRBJ2-1; 13 bases are shared with TRBD2. The CDR3 totals 16 residues. The trim removed 3 bases at V and 10 bases at J, leaving 9 bases unmatched. Germline CDR1 reads MDHEN; CDR2 reads SYDVKM.

The CDR3 sequence is CASSRIFQGGLGSGYTF. Here the CDR3 DNA reads TGTGCCAGCAGCCGAATATTTCAGGGGGGCTTGGGTTCTGGCTACACCTTC. The V call is TRBV7-2, the J call TRBJ1-2; 7 nucleotides agree with TRBD1. From germline, CDR1 is SGHTA and CDR2 FQGNSA. There are 17 residues in the CDR3. With 5 bases clipped from V and 7 bases from J, the junction kept 19 bases outside the gene matches.

This clonotype was seen more than once but under ten times. The V call is TRBV4-1, the J call TRBJ1-1; perhaps TRBD1 as D (5 bases). The germline gives CDR1 MGHRA, CDR2 YSYEKL. V was pared by 3 bases and J by 0 bases, with 20 bases between. This CDR3 comprises 18 residues. Here the CDR3 reads CASSQPGRVVRMNTEAFF. The CDR3 nucleotides are TGCGCCAGCAGCCAGCCGGGCAGGGTTGTGCGGATGAACACTGAAGCTTTCTTT.

This clonotype was observed a handful of times. The rearrangement joins TRBV4-3 to TRBJ2-1; 9 positions agree with TRBD1. The V and J ends lost 5 bases and 7 bases, in that order; junction bases with no gene match: 9. The CDR3 covers 15 residues. CDR1 LGHNA and CDR2 YSLEER come from the germline V gene. This chain's CDR3 is CASSTGGLEYNEQFF. CDR3 DNA sequence: TGCGCCAGCAGCACAGGGGGCCTGGAGTATAATGAGCAGTTCTTC.